This TCR beta chain was captured by sequencing in a study of PD-1 blockade in classical Hodgkin lymphoma (dated by TCRdb to between 2020 and 2021). Context from the whole study: Nivolumab dosing was 3 mg/kg intravenously every 2 weeks, continuing until either disease progression or unacceptable toxicity. A peripheral blood immune signature of response to PD-1 blockade in classical Hodgkin lymphoma was defined using TCR beta sequencing and CyTOF. The investigation overall reported the following: By C4D1, a significant rise was seen in CD4+ TCR diversity but not in CD8+ TCR diversity (p=0.0027 vs p=0.16), and the rise was most apparent among complete responders (p=0.02). Baseline TCR diversity was reported as lower in newly diagnosed patients than in healthy donors, and lower still in relapsed/refractory patients. Lower diversity was seen in patients whose nivolumab began less than 1 year after ASCT, and these patients were left out of later analyses so that immune reconstitution would not confound the results. The study was limited to a single clinical trial cohort, and causes of repertoire differences, possibly disease activity or prior therapy, remained undefined. Trial patients with a complete response had baseline diversity similar to that of newly diagnosed patients, while partial responders and progressors had significantly lower diversity.

The CDR3 sequence holds 13 residues, the cysteine and phenylalanine included. Only the CDR3 DNA is retained, 39 bases long and in frame from the first base. Trimming takes 0 bases from V and 4 bases from J, and the germline ends sit 6 bases apart. The germline V gene encodes CDR1 SGHDN and CDR2 FVKESK. In the paper's terms, the time point label means: cycle 2 day 1 (C2D1) of nivolumab. Every trial patient had relapsed following autologous stem cell transplantation, and prior brentuximab vedotin exposure was what differed among cohorts A, B and C. The trial cohort included 45 to 65 patients with relapsed/refractory classical Hodgkin lymphoma, and each patient had a best overall response of complete response, partial response or progressive disease. Trial patients were treated with single-agent nivolumab in the multi-cohort phase II CheckMate 205 trial. An independent review committee assessed best overall response using the 2007 International Working Group response criteria. Trial PBMCs were obtained immediately prior to nivolumab initiation (C1D1) and on therapy at cycle 2 day 1 and cycle 4 day 1. Peripheral blood was collected in 8 mL Vacutainer Cell Preparation Tubes, from which PBMCs were isolated by centrifugation and then cryopreserved.

This clone was seen a single time. Its target antigen remains unknown. No base qualities exist here, and no much larger clone lies one base off it. The Qiagen DNeasy kit was used to extract genomic DNA both from unsorted PBMCs and from the negatively selected CD4+ and CD8+ fractions. TCR beta CDR3 regions were subjected to amplification by immunoSEQ multiplex PCR with primers that anneal to V and J segments. Amplification bias was minimized using a synthetic immune receptor repertoire, and residual bias was removed computationally after sequencing. Processing in the source paper ran as follows. Custom Python scripts were used to quantify repertoire diversity as the Shannon entropy index. The unsorted, CD4+ and CD8+ repertoires were each analyzed separately, with the exception of combined analyses, where CD4+ and CD8+ sequences were merged in silico. Clonal expansion was defined as a frequency increase of at least 2-fold after treatment compared with C1D1, and clones undetected at baseline were assigned a pseudocount of 0.5. Clones with 0 or 1 copy at C1D1 were classified as singleton clones, and clones with 2 or more copies were classified as non-singleton clones. By matching protein sequences in sorted samples from the same patient, clones expanded in unsorted samples were annotated as CD4+, CD8+ or unknown. Wilcoxon tests were applied to paired samples to test diversity changes from C1D1 to C4D1. Sourced from immuneACCESS, this table was stored by TCRdb with only in-frame sequences that have V and J called. A share of the clones is absent; for the studies checked, an unresolved V gene accounts for under half, and the remainder has no known explanation. The V and J calls and clone size were taken over from that table, and D and trimming were inferred from the DNA. The sample table contains approximately 50,000 clones; only one count was recorded for approximately 90% of them. The ten top clones hold approximately 5.4% of the sample.

This specimen consisted of peripheral blood mononuclear cells (PBMCs), obtained before the second cycle of nivolumab. The receptor was derived from a human donor with classical Hodgkin lymphoma. The chain was built from TRBV14 and TRBJ1-2, with no D gene named confidently. The nucleotides read TGTGCCAGCAGCCAAGATATAACCTATGGCTACACCTTC. It is translated as CASSQDITYGYTF.